This T cell receptor beta chain was identified in a study of blood T cells in healthy people across ages. The CDR3 spans 12 residues. Germline assignment: CDR1 DFQATT and CDR2 SNEGSKA (reference sequence). Through a sample-barcoded 5' primer and a J-beta primer mix, a second PCR was run for roughly 6 to 11 cycles. TCRdb re-analysed the 5' RACE reads in MiXCR, keeping a single row per CDR3 protein. The sample consists of more than 1.4 million distinct CDR3 sequences, around two fifths of them appearing once. There are a few counts of this clonotype. This clonotype originated in a woman between 18 and 29 years old in good health. V is TRBV20-1 and J is TRBJ1-2; a possible D gene is TRBD1 (5 bases). The material sequenced was blood. Here the CDR3 DNA reads TGCAGGGGGAAAGGGGAAAACTATGGCTACACCTTC. Its protein is CRGKGENYGYTF.